This T cell receptor beta chain was sequenced for a study of cytomegalovirus exposure and HLA in healthy donors. Findings of the study overall: For TCR beta chains, V- and J-gene trimming was later linked to a missense DCLRE1C variant. The study assumed roughly uniform donor sequencing depth for presence/absence analyses.

Remarks on this clone: As yet, its antigen is unknown.

60 Vbeta and 13 Jbeta primers were used in PCR. Profiling relied on immunoSEQ multiplex PCR, and the TCRdb table lists in-frame clones only, not all of them. The repertoire includes some 180,000 clones, around 77% of them detected once, and 2.9% sits in the top ten. CDR3 length equals 17 residues. V was clipped by 5 bases and J by 9 bases; unmatched bases: 15. Germline V lookup: CDR1 MNHEY, CDR2 SMNVEV (reference sequence). This cohort consisted of healthy bone marrow donors. Material: PBMCs. The chain has TRBV27 and TRBJ2-1; 11 bases are shared with TRBD2. This TCR derives from a woman aged 25 to 39 in good health and CMV-seronegative. The CDR3 DNA is TGTGCCAGCAGTACCCTCCGGGTAGCGGGGGGGCATACTGAGCAGTTCTTC. Its protein is CASSTLRVAGGHTEQFF.